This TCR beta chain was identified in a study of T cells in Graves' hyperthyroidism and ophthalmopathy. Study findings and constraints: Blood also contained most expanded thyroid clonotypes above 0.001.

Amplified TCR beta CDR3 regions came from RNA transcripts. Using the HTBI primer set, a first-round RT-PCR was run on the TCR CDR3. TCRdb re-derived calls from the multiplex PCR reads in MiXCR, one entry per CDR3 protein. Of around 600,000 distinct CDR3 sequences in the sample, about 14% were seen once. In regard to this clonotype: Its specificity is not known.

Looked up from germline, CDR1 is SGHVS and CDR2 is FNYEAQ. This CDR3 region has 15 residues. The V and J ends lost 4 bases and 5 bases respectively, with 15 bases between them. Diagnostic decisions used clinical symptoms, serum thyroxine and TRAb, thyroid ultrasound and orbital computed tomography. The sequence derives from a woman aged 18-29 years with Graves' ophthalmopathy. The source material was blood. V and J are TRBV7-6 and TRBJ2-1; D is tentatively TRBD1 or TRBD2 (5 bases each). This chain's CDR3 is CASSSVSRDDNEQFF. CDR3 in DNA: TGTGCCAGCAGCTCCGTCAGCAGGGACGACAATGAGCAGTTCTTC.